This is a list of T cell receptor beta chains from one sample in a study of blood T cell repertoires in COVID-19. This table comes from immunoSEQ multiplex PCR, and its TCRdb copy is limited to in-frame clones, with some not included. The sample carries about 140,000 clones, about four fifths recorded once. Sequencing was done on a sample of PBMCs or T cells enriched from blood (not recorded which). These receptor sequences come from a man aged 35 to 55 with acute COVID-19. Both conserved end residues are part of each CDR3. Fields, in order: D gene, clone size, V gene, J gene, CDR3 DNA, CDR3 protein. A D gene is named only where the DNA matches it firmly. Clone size is given for some rows only: seen once, a few or many times, or a class if the clone is expanded.

TRBD1	.	TRBV11-2	TRBJ2-6	TGTGCCAGCAGCTCAGTCGGTGGACAGGAGATCTCTGGGGCCAACGTCCTGACTTTC	CASSSVGGQEISGANVLTF
TRBD1	.	TRBV28	TRBJ1-2	TGTGCCAGCAGCACCGGGACAGGGGGTAGAGGCTATGGCTACACCTTC	CASSTGTGGRGYGYTF
TRBD2	.	TRBV5-1	TRBJ2-1	TGCGCCAGCAGCCCGGGACTAGCGGGGGATGAGCAGTTCTTC	CASSPGLAGDEQFF
TRBD2	.	TRBV12-5	TRBJ2-1	TGTGCTAGTGGCGGCCTCGATCGTCCTGAATCCGGGACTAGCGTCAATGAGCAGTTCTTC	CASGGLDRPESGTSVNEQFF
TRBD1	.	TRBV24-1	TRBJ1-4	TGTGCCACCAGTGATTCCGGACAGGGAAGTTTAGGGGAAAAACTGTTTTTT	CATSDSGQGSLGEKLFF
.	.	TRBV5-6	TRBJ2-7	TGTGCCAGCAGCTTGGAACCAGGGGTCTCCTACGAGCAGTACTTC	CASSLEPGVSYEQYF
TRBD2	.	TRBV10-3	TRBJ2-7	TGTGCCATCAGTGAGCCCTACCGGGACTATCCCCCCTACGAGCAGTACTTC	CAISEPYRDYPPYEQYF
TRBD2	once	TRBV7-6	TRBJ2-1	TGTGCCAGCAGCTCTAATGTAGCGGGAGGGCCGCGGAATGAGCAGTTCTTC	CASSSNVAGGPRNEQFF
.	.	TRBV11-2	TRBJ2-3	TGTGCCAGCAGCTTAGGAGGAGATACGCAGTATTTT	CASSLGGDTQYF
TRBD2	.	TRBV3-1/TRBV3-2	TRBJ2-1	TGTGCCAGCAGCCAAGAGGGACTAGCTCTCTACAATGAGCAGTTCTTC	CASSQEGLALYNEQFF
.	.	TRBV7-9	TRBJ1-1	TGTGCCAGCAGCTTATCCCGGGGGGGAGTCACTGAAGCTTTCTTT	CASSLSRGGVTEAFF
.	.	TRBV6-1	TRBJ1-3	TGTGCCAGCAGTGAAGCCCATAGGGGAGGAAACACCATATATTTT	CASSEAHRGGNTIYF
.	.	TRBV7-2	TRBJ2-5	TGTGCCAGCAGCTTAGTCTCGGAGCAAGAGACCCAGTACTTC	CASSLVSEQETQYF
TRBD1	.	TRBV9	TRBJ2-1	TGTGCCAGCAGCGTGGGACAGGTCGAAGCAGGGCAGTTCTTC	CASSVGQVEAGQFF
TRBD1	few	TRBV6-5	TRBJ1-2	TGTGCCAGCAGACAAGTGGGACAGGGGAACTATGGCTACACCTTC	CASRQVGQGNYGYTF
TRBD1	.	TRBV6-7	TRBJ2-5	TGTGCCAGCAGTTACGACAGGGTACAAGAGACCCAGTACTTC	CASSYDRVQETQYF
TRBD2	.	TRBV2	TRBJ2-2	TGTGCCAGGGACTCTAGCGGGAGAAGGACCGGGGAGCTGTTTTTT	CARDSSGRRTGELFF
TRBD1	.	TRBV7-9	TRBJ1-6	TGTGCCAGCAGCCCCGTAAAAAGGACAGGGGATAATTCACCCCTCCACTTT	CASSPVKRTGDNSPLHF
.	.	TRBV7-2	TRBJ1-6	TGTGCCAGCAGCTTATTCTACCCGGGGGAGGCTGGGACACCCCTCCACTTT	CASSLFYPGEAGTPLHF
.	.	TRBV5-1	TRBJ1-1	TGCGCCAGCAGATTCAGGGACATGAACACTGAAGCTTTCTTT	CASRFRDMNTEAFF
.	.	TRBV6-2/TRBV6-3	TRBJ2-1	TGTGCCAGCAGCCCTATCGGGGAGGCGTCCACCTACAATGAGCAGTTCTTC	CASSPIGEASTYNEQFF
.	.	TRBV4-1	TRBJ1-4	TGCGCCAGCAGCCCTAGGTCACCCCCTAATGAAAAACTGTTTTTT	CASSPRSPPNEKLFF
TRBD1	.	TRBV5-1	TRBJ2-1	TGCGCCAGCAGTATAGGGGGCATAATCGATGAGCAGTTCTTC	CASSIGGIIDEQFF
.	.	TRBV11-2	TRBJ2-2	TGTGCCAGCAGCTTACCGGGGGTTAGGGCCGGGGAGCTGTTTTTT	CASSLPGVRAGELFF
TRBD2	once	TRBV6-5	TRBJ2-7	TGTGCCAGCAGCCCCACGGGAGGGCCCTACGAGCAGTACTTC	CASSPTGGPYEQYF
TRBD1	.	TRBV6-4	TRBJ1-1	TGTGCCAGCAGATCAGACAGGGGTCCTGAAGCTTTCTTT	CASRSDRGPEAFF
.	few	TRBV7-6	TRBJ2-3	TGTGCCAGCAGCCTTAGCTCCTCACGCCCCAGCACAGATACGCAGTATTTT	CASSLSSSRPSTDTQYF
TRBD2	.	TRBV27	TRBJ2-1	TGTGCCAGCAGTTCCCCGGGACTAGCGGGTCGGTATGAGCAGTTCTTC	CASSSPGLAGRYEQFF
TRBD1	.	TRBV28	TRBJ2-7	TGTGCCAGCAGTCCCCCGGGACAGGGGTCGTATTACGAGCAGTACTTC	CASSPPGQGSYYEQYF
TRBD1	.	TRBV7-9	TRBJ2-7	TGTGCCAGCAGCCCCCATGTCGGGGACAGGGGCTACGAGCAGTACTTC	CASSPHVGDRGYEQYF
TRBD1	.	TRBV4-1	TRBJ2-7	TGCGCCAGCAGCCAAGTTTCAGGACAGGGGGCCTACGAGCAGTACTTC	CASSQVSGQGAYEQYF
TRBD2	.	TRBV10-3	TRBJ2-7	TGTGCCATCAGTGTCCAGCGGGAGGACCCCTACGAGCAGTACTTC	CAISVQREDPYEQYF
TRBD2	few	TRBV15	TRBJ2-3	TGTGCCTCTAGCGGGAGCAAGGATACGCAGTATTTT	CASSGSKDTQYF
.	.	TRBV27	TRBJ2-7	TGTGCCAGCAGTTCCCGGGGGAGTGCTTCCTACGAGCAGTACTTC	CASSSRGSASYEQYF
.	.	TRBV5-4	TRBJ1-6	TGTGCCAGCAGCATCCGTCAGGGGAGAAATTCACCCCTCCACTTT	CASSIRQGRNSPLHF
.	.	TRBV5-1	TRBJ2-5	TGCGCCAGCAGCTTGGGTGGAGATCAAGAGACCCAGTACTTC	CASSLGGDQETQYF
.	once	TRBV5-6	TRBJ1-2	TGTGCCAGCAGCCGACGGGTTAGTGAAGGCTACACCTTC	CASSRRVSEGYTF
.	.	TRBV7-9	TRBJ2-2	TGTGCCAGCATGGAGGGGCGAACAACCGGGGAGCTGTTTTTT	CASMEGRTTGELFF
.	.	TRBV11-2	TRBJ2-7	TGTGCCAGCAGCTTAGCTGCAGGGATCAACGAGCAGTACTTC	CASSLAAGINEQYF
.	.	TRBV12-3/TRBV12-4	TRBJ2-7	TGTGCCAGCAGCTACGTACACGAGCAGTACTTC	CASSYVHEQYF
TRBD2	once	TRBV30	TRBJ2-2	TGTGCCTGGAGTGTCGGTGCGGGAGAAAACACCGGGGAGCTGTTTTTT	CAWSVGAGENTGELFF
.	.	TRBV5-1	TRBJ1-2	TGCGCCAGCAGACCCGCAACAGGGACGTCCTATGGCTACACCTTC	CASRPATGTSYGYTF
TRBD1	.	TRBV15	TRBJ2-2	TGTGCCACCAGCAGAGGTCGACAGGGGAACACCGGGGAGCTGTTTTTT	CATSRGRQGNTGELFF
.	.	TRBV7-9	TRBJ2-4	TGTGCCAGCAGCTTAGTCGGTCTAGCCAAAAACATTCAGTACTTC	CASSLVGLAKNIQYF
TRBD1	.	TRBV2	TRBJ2-7	TGTGCCTCTCTATTTGGACAGGGGATTCACGAGCAGTACTTC	CASLFGQGIHEQYF
.	.	TRBV3-1/TRBV3-2	TRBJ2-7	TGTGCCAGCAGCCGTCAGGGTAGGTACGAGCAGTACTTC	CASSRQGRYEQYF
.	.	TRBV19	TRBJ1-3	TGTGCCAGTAGTATCGGTTTGGGAAACACCATATATTTT	CASSIGLGNTIYF
.	.	TRBV9	TRBJ1-2	TGTGCCAGCAGCGCCTTATCGGGAGGCTGGGACTATGGCTACACCTTC	CASSALSGGWDYGYTF
TRBD1	.	TRBV10-3	TRBJ1-2	TGTGCCATCCGGGACAGCTATGGCTACACCTTC	CAIRDSYGYTF
.	.	TRBV4-3	TRBJ1-1	TGCGCCAGCAGCCCGCGGGGGGTGAACACTGAAGCTTTCTTT	CASSPRGVNTEAFF
.	.	TRBV3-1/TRBV3-2	TRBJ1-3	TGTGCCAGCAGCCCGGGGTTAGGTGGAAACACCATATATTTT	CASSPGLGGNTIYF
.	.	TRBV12-5	TRBJ1-1	TGTGCTAGTGGTTTAAGCCTCGATGAAGCTTTCTTT	CASGLSLDEAFF
.	.	TRBV5-4	TRBJ1-3	TGTGCCAGCAGGCCGGTTTCTGGAAACACCATATATTTT	CASRPVSGNTIYF
.	.	TRBV28	TRBJ2-5	TGTGCCAGCAGCTTGGGGGCGGCCCAAGAGACCCAGTACTTC	CASSLGAAQETQYF
.	once	TRBV5-4	TRBJ1-1	TGTGCCAGCAGCTTGCTATCGGGGAAAGAGACTGAAGCTTTCTTT	CASSLLSGKETEAFF
.	.	TRBV7-2	TRBJ2-1	TGTGCCAGCAGCTTAGGGACACTTTGGAATGAGCAGTTCTTC	CASSLGTLWNEQFF
.	.	TRBV15	TRBJ2-2	TGTGCCACCAGCAGAGGGGCAGGGATCACCGGGGAGCTGTTTTTT	CATSRGAGITGELFF